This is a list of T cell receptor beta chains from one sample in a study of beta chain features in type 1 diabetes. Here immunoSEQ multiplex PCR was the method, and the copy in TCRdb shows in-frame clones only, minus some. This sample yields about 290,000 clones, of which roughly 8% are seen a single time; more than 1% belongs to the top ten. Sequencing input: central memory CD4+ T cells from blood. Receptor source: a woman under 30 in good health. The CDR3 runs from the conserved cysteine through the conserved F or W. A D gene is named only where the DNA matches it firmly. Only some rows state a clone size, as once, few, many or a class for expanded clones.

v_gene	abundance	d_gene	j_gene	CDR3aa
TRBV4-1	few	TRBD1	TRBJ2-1	CASSHSGDRDHEQFF
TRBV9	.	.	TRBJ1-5	CASSVSGNSNQPQHF
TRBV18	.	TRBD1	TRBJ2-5	CASSPQRGTAAQETQYF
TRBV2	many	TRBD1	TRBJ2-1	CASRGQGGLGEQFF
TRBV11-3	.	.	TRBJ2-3	CASSLTAGANTQYF
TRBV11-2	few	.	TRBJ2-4	CASSPARGQNIQYF
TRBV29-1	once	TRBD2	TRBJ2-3	CSAGGLAGGRTDTQYF
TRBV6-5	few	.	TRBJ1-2	CASINPSNYGYTF
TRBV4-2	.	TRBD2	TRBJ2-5	CASSQAASGARTQYF
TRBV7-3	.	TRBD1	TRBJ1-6	CASSFTGARSPLHF
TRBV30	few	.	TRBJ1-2	CAWRGTPRYGYTF
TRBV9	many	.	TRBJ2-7	CASSASFGRFYEQYF
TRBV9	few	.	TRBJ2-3	CASSVDRWGTDTQYF
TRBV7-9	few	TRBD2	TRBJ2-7	CASSPLAGVESYEQYF
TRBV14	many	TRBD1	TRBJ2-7	CASSPRQGRQYF
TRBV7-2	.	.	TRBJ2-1	CASSLGGRVDNEQFF
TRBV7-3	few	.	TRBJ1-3	CASSPGWGNSGNTIYF
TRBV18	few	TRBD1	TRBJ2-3	CASSLDRGMSTQYF
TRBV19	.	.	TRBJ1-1	CASSIGTENTEAFF
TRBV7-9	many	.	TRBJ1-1	CASSLEGRGEAFF
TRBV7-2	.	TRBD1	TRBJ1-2	CASSPTGRYGYTF
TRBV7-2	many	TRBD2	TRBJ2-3	CASSHRPSAGGSSTDTQYF
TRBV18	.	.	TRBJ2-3	CASSPSRQDTQYF
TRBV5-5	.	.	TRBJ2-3	CASSRNSGDTQYF
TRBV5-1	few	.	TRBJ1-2	CASSQLVDSGYTF
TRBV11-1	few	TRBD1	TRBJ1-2	CASSSASDRGRIDGYTF
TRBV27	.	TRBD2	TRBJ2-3	CASRHPVSGSGRDTQYF
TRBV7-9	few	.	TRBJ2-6	CASSWGSGGANVLTF
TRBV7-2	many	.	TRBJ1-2	CASSLKGYGYTF
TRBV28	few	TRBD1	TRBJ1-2	CASSLGGTGGSNYGYTF
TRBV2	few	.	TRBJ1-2	CASSIGYGYTF
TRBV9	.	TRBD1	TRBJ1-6	CASSVRGLTGDNSPLHF
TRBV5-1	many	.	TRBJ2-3	CASSLSTDTQYF
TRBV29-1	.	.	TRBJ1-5	CSVGWGANQPQHF
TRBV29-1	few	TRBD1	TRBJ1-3	CSVAGQGNTIYF
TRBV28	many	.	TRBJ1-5	CASASGNQPQHF
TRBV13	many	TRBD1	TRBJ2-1	CASSLGQGTYNEQFF
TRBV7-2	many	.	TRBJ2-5	CASSFGRSETQYF
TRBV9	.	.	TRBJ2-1	CASSVGGGSGFNEQFF
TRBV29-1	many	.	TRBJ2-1	CSVEPHRGATNEQFF
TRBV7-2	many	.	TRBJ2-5	CASSRYGMSETQYF
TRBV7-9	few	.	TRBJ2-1	CASSPTREQFF
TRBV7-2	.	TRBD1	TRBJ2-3	CASSRGTADTQYF
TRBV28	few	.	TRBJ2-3	CASSLMVAQLGGNTQYF
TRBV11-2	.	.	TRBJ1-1	CASTLGWMGAAFF